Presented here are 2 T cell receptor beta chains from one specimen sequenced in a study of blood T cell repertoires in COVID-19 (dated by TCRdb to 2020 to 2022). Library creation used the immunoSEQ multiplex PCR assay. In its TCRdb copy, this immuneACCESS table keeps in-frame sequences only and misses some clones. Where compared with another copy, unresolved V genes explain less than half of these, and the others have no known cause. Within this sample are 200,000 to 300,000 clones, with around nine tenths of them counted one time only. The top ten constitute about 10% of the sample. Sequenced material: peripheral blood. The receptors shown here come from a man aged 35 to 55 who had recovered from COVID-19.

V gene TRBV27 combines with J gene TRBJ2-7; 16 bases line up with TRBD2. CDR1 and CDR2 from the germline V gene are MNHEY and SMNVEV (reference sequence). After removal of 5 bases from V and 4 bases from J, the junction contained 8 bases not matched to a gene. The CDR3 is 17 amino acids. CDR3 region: CASSPGLAGGSSYEQYF. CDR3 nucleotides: TGTGCCAGCAGTCCGGGACTAGCGGGAGGGTCGAGTTACGAGCAGTACTTC.

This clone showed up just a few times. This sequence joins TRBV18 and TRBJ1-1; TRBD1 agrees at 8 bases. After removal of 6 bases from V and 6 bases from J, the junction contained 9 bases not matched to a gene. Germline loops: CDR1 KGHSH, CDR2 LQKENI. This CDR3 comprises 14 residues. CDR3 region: CASSTRTGTAEAFF. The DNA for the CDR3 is TGTGCCAGCTCCACCAGGACAGGGACTGCTGAAGCTTTCTTT. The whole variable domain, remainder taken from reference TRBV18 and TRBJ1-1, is NAGVMQNPRHLVRRRGQEARLRCSPMKGHSHVYWYRQLPEEGLKFMVYLQKENIIDESGMPKERFSAEFPKEGPSILRIQQVVRGDSAAYFCASSTRTGTAEAFFGQGTRLTVV.